The 27 T cell receptor beta chains listed next were all sequenced from one sample in a study of cytotoxic CD8 clonotypes in ibrutinib-treated CLL. Here immunoSEQ multiplex PCR was the method, and the copy in TCRdb shows in-frame clones only, minus some. The sample carries roughly 29,000 clones, 76% recorded once. The sequencing here drew on PBMCs, taken after 36 months of ibrutinib treatment. All receptors derive from a human donor with chronic lymphocytic leukemia.

This chain connects TRBV7-2 to TRBJ1-1; tentatively, D is TRBD1 (5 bases). Germline V CDR1 and CDR2: SGHTA, FQGNSA. CDR3 length: 12 residues. The V gene lost 5 bases and the J gene lost 8 bases, with 12 bases spanning the gap. CDR3 DNA: TGTGCCAGCAGCAAAACCCGGACAGAAGCTTTCTTT. Translation gives CASSKTRTEAFF.

The chain joins TRBV6-5 to TRBJ2-7; TRBD1 might be the D (6 bases). Germline V CDR1 and CDR2: MNHEY, SVGAGI. The CDR3 is 14 amino acids. The ends were cut back, 6 bases at V and 2 bases at J, with 14 bases in the middle. As DNA, the CDR3 is TGTGCCAGCAGGCCGCTCGAGGGGGCCTACGAGCAGTACTTC. It specifies CASRPLEGAYEQYF.

The chain is built from TRBV30 and TRBJ1-2, with a possible D match to TRBD1 (6 bases). V was cut by 6 bases and J by 1 base, with 18 bases left in between. The CDR3 loop spans 15 amino acids. The germline V gene encodes CDR1 GTSNPN and CDR2 SVGIG (reference sequence). The CDR3 nucleotides are TGTGCCTGTGCGACTGGGGGGGCTCTTAACTATGGCTACACCTTC. It translates to CACATGGALNYGYTF.

This clone occurred once. The rearrangement joins TRBV2 to TRBJ1-5; D not resolved. V was trimmed by 0 bases and J by 5 bases, leaving 8 bases between them. This CDR3 contains 14 residues. The germline V gene has CDR1 SNHLY and CDR2 FYNNEI. CDR3 in DNA: TGTGCCAGCAGTGAAGCGCTTGGGTATCAGCCCCAGCATTTT. The encoded protein is CASSEALGYQPQHF.

V and J are TRBV7-9 and TRBJ1-1; D remains ambiguous. CDR1 and CDR2 (germline): SEHNR, FQNEAQ (reference sequence). This CDR3 is 14 amino acids long. The V end lost 6 bases, the J end lost 4 bases, and 15 bases lay between the germline ends. CDR3 protein: CASSKETSGTEAFF. CDR3 in DNA: TGTGCCAGCAGTAAGGAGACCTCGGGCACTGAAGCTTTCTTT.

This clone appeared a few times. V and J are TRBV7-7 and TRBJ2-7; D gene uncertain. The germline V gene encodes CDR1 SSHAT and CDR2 FNYEAQ (reference sequence). The V gene lost 5 bases and the J gene lost 6 bases, with 17 bases spanning the gap. This CDR3 region has 14 residues. The CDR3 loop reads CASSQDGQGSEQYF. DNA of the CDR3: TGTGCCAGCAGCCAAGACGGTCAAGGATCCGAGCAGTACTTC.

The chain links TRBV7-7 to TRBJ1-1, with D possibly TRBD1 on 5 matching bases. Germline-derived CDR1 and CDR2 are SSHAT and FNYEAQ (reference sequence). This CDR3 is 10 amino acids long. Trimming left V 5 bases short and J 14 bases short, with 12 bases between. The DNA for the CDR3 is TGTGCCAGCAGCCCTACCAGGGCCTTCTTT. It is translated as CASSPTRAFF.

The rearrangement joins TRBV5-6 to TRBJ1-1; 9 bases align to TRBD1. With 4 bases clipped from V and 3 bases from J, the junction kept 4 bases outside the gene matches. Germline V CDR1 and CDR2: SGHDT, YYEEEE. This CDR3 contains 14 residues. For the CDR3, the DNA is TGTGCCAGCAGCCGGGACAGGGTAGACACTGAAGCTTTCTTT. Protein sequence: CASSRDRVDTEAFF.

The J gene is TRBJ2-3, the V gene TRBV2; no definite D call. The CDR3 covers 14 residues. Germline V CDR1 and CDR2: SNHLY, FYNNEI. Deletions cut 1 base from V and 0 bases from J, with 5 bases between. CDR3 in DNA: TGTGCCAGCAGTGAAGTCCCCAGCACAGATACGCAGTATTTT. Protein product: CASSEVPSTDTQYF.

This clone came up a few times. The chain has TRBV14 and TRBJ2-1, with D uncertain. This CDR3 has 12 amino acids. Germline V gene data show CDR1 as SGHDN and CDR2 as FVKESK. Between the trimmed V and J ends, which lost 6 bases and 7 bases, there was a span of 10 bases. CDR3 nucleotides: TGTGCCAGCAGTCCTCATTGGAATGAGCAGTTCTTC. Encoded protein: CASSPHWNEQFF.

This clone was seen a few times. The rearrangement joins TRBV7-9 to TRBJ1-2; D may be TRBD1 (5 bases). Trimming took 5 bases from V and 3 from J, leaving 16 bases between them. The length of the CDR3 is 15 residues. Looked up from germline, CDR1 is SEHNR and CDR2 is FQNEAQ (reference sequence). The chain's CDR3 is CASSPRQGWDYGYTF. CDR3 bases: TGTGCCAGCAGCCCCCGGCAGGGATGGGACTATGGCTACACCTTC.

The rearrangement joins TRBV29-1 to TRBJ2-1; 10 nucleotides align to TRBD2. Germline trimming cut 6 bases from V and 4 bases from J; bases unmatched to any gene: 3. Germline V gene lookup returns CDR1 SQVTM and CDR2 ANQGSEA. CDR3 length: 13 amino acids. CDR3 loop: CSVSGGAYNEQFF. CDR3 DNA: TGCAGCGTGAGCGGGGGGGCTTACAATGAGCAGTTCTTC.

This clone was observed once. The J gene is TRBJ2-5, the V gene TRBV7-8; maybe TRBD2 (6 bases). Germline V gene lookup returns CDR1 SGHVS and CDR2 FQNEAQ. The CDR3 runs 15 residues. V lost 0 bases, J lost 1 base, and 9 bases lay in between. Here the CDR3 reads CASSLALGGQETQYF. CDR3 in DNA: TGTGCCAGCAGCTTAGCGCTGGGGGGCCAAGAGACCCAGTACTTC. The full variable domain, rest sourced from reference TRBV7-8 and TRBJ2-5, is GAGVSQSPRYKVAKRGQDVALRCDPISGHVSLFWYQQALGQGPEFLTYFQNEAQLDKSGLPSDRFFAERPEGSVSTLKIQRTQQEDSAVYLCASSLALGGQETQYFGPGTRLLVL.

CDR3 protein: CASSRTLATNEKLFF. The DNA for the CDR3 is TGTGCCAGTAGCCGGACGTTAGCAACTAATGAAAAACTGTTTTTT. This chain connects TRBV19 to TRBJ1-4; D remains unclear. The CDR3 has 15 residues. Trimming left V 6 bases short and J 0 bases short, with 11 bases between. The germline CDR1 and CDR2 sequences are LNHDA and SQIVND (reference sequence). The full variable domain, with the rest looked up from reference TRBV19 and TRBJ1-4, is DGGITQSPKYLFRKEGQNVTLSCEQNLNHDAMYWYRQDPGQGLRLIYYSQIVNDFQKGDIAEGYSVSREKKESFPLTVTSAQKNPTAFYLCASSRTLATNEKLFFGSGTQLSVL.

V is TRBV7-7 and J is TRBJ2-5; D remains unclear. The V and J ends lost 1 base and 5 bases respectively, with 8 bases between them. The CDR3 is 13 amino acids. Per germline, CDR1 SSHAT and CDR2 FNYEAQ (reference sequence). The CDR3 DNA follows: TGTGCCAGCAGCTTAGGACCTAGGGAGACCCAGTACTTC. Translation: CASSLGPRETQYF.

The chain couples TRBV2 to TRBJ2-3; 9 bases align to TRBD2. The V gene's germline CDR1 is SNHLY and CDR2 FYNNEI. This CDR3 is 15 amino acids long. The trim removed 3 bases at V and 0 bases at J, leaving 1 base unmatched. Here the CDR3 DNA reads TGTGCCAGCAGTGAGCGGGGGGGGAGCACAGATACGCAGTATTTT. Its translation: CASSERGGSTDTQYF.

V and J are TRBV6-5 and TRBJ1-1; no clear D. The CDR3 has 13 residues. V was trimmed by 7 bases and J by 0 bases, leaving 9 bases between them. CDR1 is MNHEY, CDR2 SVGAGI, per germline. The CDR3 loop reads CASKAGLNTEAFF. CDR3 in DNA: TGTGCCAGCAAGGCGGGTTTGAACACTGAAGCTTTCTTT.

The chain links TRBV2 to TRBJ1-6; TRBD1 matches 8 bases. This CDR3 has 16 amino acids. After removal of 3 bases from V and 7 bases from J, the junction contained 8 bases not matched to a gene. Germline assignment: CDR1 SNHLY and CDR2 FYNNEI. Written as DNA, the CDR3 is TGTGCCAGCAGTGATCAGTGGACAGGGTCCAATTCACCCCTCCACTTT. Amino acid sequence: CASSDQWTGSNSPLHF.

The genes are TRBV5-6 and TRBJ2-5; unclear D gene. The germline gives CDR1 SGHDT, CDR2 YYEEEE. This CDR3 comprises 13 residues. Trimming took 4 bases from V and 5 from J, leaving 12 bases between them. CDR3 sequence reads: CASSPIHGETQYF. The CDR3 nucleotides are TGTGCCAGCAGCCCTATACATGGGGAGACCCAGTACTTC.

V usage is TRBV6-1 and J usage is TRBJ2-3; no reliable D call. Germline values: CDR1 MNHNS, CDR2 SASEGT. Trimming removed 2 bases at V and 4 bases at J, with 10 bases between. The CDR3 consists of 14 residues. Written as DNA, the CDR3 is TGTGCCAGCAGTGAATTTCAGGTCCCAGATACGCAGTATTTT. Its protein is CASSEFQVPDTQYF.

The rearrangement joins TRBV19 to TRBJ2-1, with 8 bases lining up with TRBD2. Unmatched junction bases numbered 7, after V lost 2 bases and J lost 7 bases. CDR3 length: 15 amino acids. Germline CDR1 LNHDA, CDR2 SQIVND (reference sequence). CDR3 amino acids: CASSIRAGGSNEQFF. CDR3 bases: TGTGCCAGTAGTATAAGGGCGGGGGGCAGTAATGAGCAGTTCTTC. Based on the CDR3 plus reference TRBV19 and TRBJ2-1, the full variable domain is DGGITQSPKYLFRKEGQNVTLSCEQNLNHDAMYWYRQDPGQGLRLIYYSQIVNDFQKGDIAEGYSVSREKKESFPLTVTSAQKNPTAFYLCASSIRAGGSNEQFFGPGTRLTVL.

The chain is built from TRBV27 and TRBJ2-5; D unclear. The CDR3 is made up of 13 amino acids. Germline V CDR1 and CDR2: MNHEY, SMNVEV (reference sequence). V was clipped by 3 bases and J by 7 bases, with 12 bases between them. Written as DNA, the CDR3 is TGTGCCAGCAGTTTTACAGAGAAGGGGACCCAGTACTTC. Translation gives CASSFTEKGTQYF.

The genes are TRBV7-3 and TRBJ2-2; 8 nucleotides agree with TRBD1. CDR1 SGHTA and CDR2 FQGTGA come from the germline V gene. This CDR3 contains 16 residues. V shed 2 bases, J shed 0 bases, and the junction held 2 bases outside the gene matches. Written as DNA, the CDR3 is TGTGCCAGCAGCTTAGTGACAGGGGCGAACACCGGGGAGCTGTTTTTT. It yields the protein CASSLVTGANTGELFF.

V usage is TRBV27 and J usage is TRBJ1-5; a possible D gene is TRBD1 (6 bases). The CDR3 totals 14 residues. Germline V gives CDR1 MNHEY, CDR2 SMNVEV (reference sequence). Trimming removed 3 bases from V and 7 bases from J, with 13 bases in between. The CDR3 DNA follows: TGTGCCAGCAGTTTCGGGCAGGGGAAACAGCCCCAGCATTTT. This encodes CASSFGQGKQPQHF.

The sample holds one count of this clone. The chain employs TRBV4-3 and TRBJ2-1; TRBD2 aligns across 9 bases. V was clipped by 4 bases and J by 7 bases; unmatched bases: 14. The CDR3 loop spans 17 amino acids. The V gene's germline CDR1 is LGHNA and CDR2 YSLEER. This chain's CDR3 is CASSRVHGSGGWNEQFF. The CDR3, as DNA: TGCGCCAGCAGCCGCGTTCATGGGAGCGGGGGGTGGAATGAGCAGTTCTTC.

The V gene is TRBV12-5, the J gene TRBJ1-2; D uncertain. The germline V and J ends were trimmed by 2 bases and 3 bases, with 22 bases remaining between them. The CDR3 runs 18 residues. Germline V gene data show CDR1 as LGHNT and CDR2 as FRNRAP. CDR3: CASGLPLGSLEAHYGYTF. In nucleotides, the CDR3 is TGTGCTAGTGGTTTGCCTCTTGGCTCCTTGGAGGCTCACTATGGCTACACCTTC.

This clone was observed a single time. The gene calls are TRBV11-2 and TRBJ2-1, with 7 bases aligning to TRBD2. V was clipped by 0 bases and J by 7 bases; unmatched bases: 3. The length of the CDR3 is 14 residues. Per the germline V gene, CDR1 is SGHAT and CDR2 is FQNNGV. CDR3: CASSLEAGVNEQFF. The CDR3 coding sequence is TGTGCCAGCAGCTTAGAGGCGGGGGTGAATGAGCAGTTCTTC.